The present entry profiles one TCR beta chain with its context. What it binds is not known. PCR or immunohistochemistry showed mismatch repair deficiency in every enrolled patient. The TCR-sequenced patients were a few responders to pembrolizumab. The sample comes from a study of PD-1 blockade in mismatch repair-deficient tumors. About the study: All were previously treated, progressing patients with over 9 mismatch repair-deficient cancer types. Study results and limitations: Tumor-resident clones, often undetectable pretreatment in blood, expanded then contracted after pembrolizumab.

Profiling relied on immunoSEQ multiplex PCR, and the TCRdb table lists in-frame clones only, not all of them. The sample has 70,000 to 95,000 clones, 80% to 90% seen once; the top ten hold 5% to 7%. Looked up from germline, CDR1 is SGHRS and CDR2 is YFSETQ. There are 15 residues in the CDR3. With 0 bases removed from V and 2 bases from J, the gap between germline ends came to 11 bases. Sequencing used peripheral blood, obtained 44 weeks after starting pembrolizumab. This clonotype was obtained from an adult with mismatch repair-deficient cancer. The V and J genes are TRBV5-1 and TRBJ1-1; D ambiguous. The CDR3 DNA is TGCGCCAGCAGCTTGGCCCCCGAGAGAAACACTGAAGCTTTCTTT. It translates to CASSLAPERNTEAFF.